The 2 T cell receptor beta chains below come from one sample, sequenced in a study of CD8+CD57+ T cells in acquired aplastic anemia. CDR3 and TCR beta VDJ profiling relied on a genomic DNA template. TCRdb recomputed calls from the reads with MiXCR, one row per CDR3 protein. This repertoire shows 180,000 or so distinct CDR3 sequences, under 55% found once; its top ten account for about 2.9%. Sequencing was performed on sorted CD4+, CD8+, or CD8+CD57+ T cells (not recorded which) from PBMCs. The receptors were gathered from a human donor in good health.

This chain connects TRBV20-1 to TRBJ2-1; D remains ambiguous. Germline assignment: CDR1 DFQATT and CDR2 SNEGSKA (reference sequence). The CDR3 covers 14 residues. V gave up 1 base and J gave up 9 bases, with 16 bases separating them. The CDR3 DNA follows: TGCAGTGCTAGAGGTCCCCTTCGTTGGGGTGAGCAGTTCTTC. This translates into CSARGPLRWGEQFF.

The V and J genes are TRBV6-1 and TRBJ2-1; TRBD1 aligns across 7 bases. Trimming took 5 bases from V and 3 from J; bases not matched to a gene: 13. This CDR3 has 17 amino acids. Germline V gene data show CDR1 as MNHNS and CDR2 as SASEGT. The DNA of the CDR3 is TGTGCCAGCAGTACCCATAAAGGGGGCACGTTCTACAATGAGCAGTTCTTC. Translation gives CASSTHKGGTFYNEQFF.